The 20 T cell receptor beta chains presented below share a single source sample, sequenced in a study of T-cell reconstitution after alpha-beta-depleted transplantation in children. Unique molecular identifiers were incorporated during preparation of the TCRbeta library. From the PCR reads, TCRdb called clonotypes with MiXCR, one entry per CDR3 protein. The table has about 500,000 distinct CDR3 sequences, roughly 33% seen once. This material consisted of PBMCs from the stem cell graft donor, taken from the stem cell graft. The receptors shown here come from a human donor who donated a stem cell graft to a child with aplastic anemia.

The gene calls are TRBV29-1 and TRBJ2-2, with D unclear. Trimming cost V 3 bases and J 4 bases, with 6 bases left between them. The CDR3 has 12 residues. Looked up from germline, CDR1 is SQVTM and CDR2 is ANQGSEA. Here the CDR3 reads CSVDSSTGELFF. CDR3 bases: TGCAGCGTTGATTCGTCCACCGGGGAGCTGTTTTTT.

This clonotype was counted only a few times. The V and J genes are TRBV5-1 and TRBJ1-5; the match to TRBD1 covers 10 bases. This CDR3 has 15 amino acids. The germline CDR1 and CDR2 sequences are SGHRS and YFSETQ. The ends lost 0 bases at V and 10 bases at J; junction bases unmatched: 7. DNA of the CDR3: TGCGCCAGCAGCTTGGGGGGACAGGGGAATTCACCCCAGCATTTT. Its protein product is CASSLGGQGNSPQHF.

This clonotype was observed a handful of times. DNA for the CDR3: TGTGCCAGCAGCCTAACCCAGGTGGGATCAGATACGCAGTATTTT. Translation gives CASSLTQVGSDTQYF. The genes are TRBV11-2 and TRBJ2-3, with unresolved D. CDR1 and CDR2 (germline): SGHAT, FQNNGV. The CDR3 has 15 residues. Deletions cut 5 bases from V and 4 bases from J, with 16 bases between.

The V and J genes are TRBV12-3 or TRBV12-4 and TRBJ2-1; D gene uncertain. The CDR3 covers 13 residues. The ends were cut back, 0 bases at V and 8 bases at J, with 8 bases in the middle. The CDR3 DNA sequence: TGTGCCAGCAGTTTAGCGGAGACCCATGAGCAGTTCTTC. Protein: CASSLAETHEQFF.

There are many counts of this clonotype. The gene calls are TRBV29-1 and TRBJ2-1; no reliable D call. CDR3 length: 11 amino acids. Trimming removed 6 bases from V and 4 bases from J, with 7 bases in between. Germline CDR1 reads SQVTM; CDR2 reads ANQGSEA. The DNA for the CDR3 is TGCAGCGTCTACAATTACAATGAGCAGTTCTTC. Encoded protein: CSVYNYNEQFF.

The chain recombines TRBV28 with TRBJ2-3, with TRBD2 identical over 8 bases. The V and J ends lost 6 bases and 5 bases, in that order; junction bases with no gene match: 7. The CDR3 totals 14 residues. CDR1 and CDR2 (germline): MDHEN, SYDVKM. CDR3 coding DNA: TGTGCCAGCAGCCCCGGGAGGGAGGGAGATACGCAGTATTTT. This gives the protein CASSPGREGDTQYF. Filled out from reference TRBV28 and TRBJ2-3, the complete variable domain reads DVKVTQSSRYLVKRTGEKVFLECVQDMDHENMFWYRQDPGLGLRLIYFSYDVKMKEKGDIPEGYSVSREKKERFSLILESASTNQTSMYLCASSPGREGDTQYFGPGTRLTVL.

This clonotype has just a few counts. The CDR3 coding sequence is TGTGCCAGCTCACCGAACGGGCCGAGCTCCTATAATTCACCCCTCCACTTT. Its translation is CASSPNGPSSYNSPLHF. The chain has TRBV18 and TRBJ1-6; D unclear. CDR1 KGHSH and CDR2 LQKENI come from the germline V gene. The CDR3 has 17 amino acids. With 3 bases removed from V and 0 bases from J, the gap between germline ends came to 12 bases.

The sample holds a few counts of this clonotype. This chain uses TRBV7-2 with TRBJ2-3, with 13 positions matching TRBD2. The CDR3 spans 17 residues. Germline-derived CDR1 and CDR2 are SGHTA and FQGNSA. With V trimmed by 5 bases and J by 2 bases, 7 bases remained unmatched. The CDR3 nucleotides are TGTGCCAGCAGCAAAGCGGGACTAGCGGGGCACACAGATACGCAGTATTTT. Encoded protein: CASSKAGLAGHTDTQYF.

With regard to this clonotype: One end of the junction varies from germline; a read error may be responsible. V usage is TRBV11-2 and J usage is TRBJ2-1; D is perhaps TRBD1 (5 bases). CDR1 and CDR2 (germline): SGHAT, FQNNGV. The CDR3 loop spans 18 amino acids. Here the CDR3 DNA reads TGTGCCAGCAGCTTAAGGGGTCAGCTCCAAAGCTCCTACAATGAGCACTTCTTC. This encodes CASSLRGQLQSSYNEHFF.

The sample holds a few counts of this clonotype. The chain is built from TRBV6-4 and TRBJ1-1, with D uncertain. Germline V gives CDR1 MRHNA, CDR2 SNTAGT. Between the trimmed V and J ends, which lost 2 bases and 13 bases, there was a span of 17 bases. This CDR3 comprises 13 residues. The CDR3 is CASSDGQATGVFF. DNA of the CDR3: TGTGCCAGCAGTGACGGGCAGGCCACTGGGGTTTTCTTT.

This chain links TRBV7-2 with TRBJ2-7; D is uncertain. The CDR3 runs to 13 residues. The germline V and J ends were trimmed by 3 bases and 5 bases, with 11 bases remaining between them. Germline V gene data show CDR1 as SGHTA and CDR2 as FQGNSA. CDR3 loop: CASSFPIRHEQYF. As DNA, the CDR3 is TGTGCCAGCAGCTTCCCGATTAGACACGAGCAGTACTTC.

This clonotype was seen a handful of times. The V call is TRBV2, the J call TRBJ2-1; 10 bases line up with TRBD2. Trimming at V came to 3 bases and at J to 8 bases, leaving 4 bases not matched to a gene. This CDR3 is built from 14 residues. Germline assignment: CDR1 SNHLY and CDR2 FYNNEI. The CDR3 loop reads CASSETSGLDEQFF. In DNA form, the CDR3 reads TGTGCCAGCAGTGAGACTAGCGGGCTTGATGAGCAGTTCTTC.

This clonotype appeared a few times. The V call is TRBV20-1, the J call TRBJ2-3, with D hard to call. Germline V gene lookup returns CDR1 DFQATT and CDR2 SNEGSKA (reference sequence). V lost 3 bases to trimming and J lost 3 bases, with 16 bases between them. This CDR3 contains 15 residues. CDR3 in DNA: TGCAGTGCTAGGATCGGCGGAATGGGGACAGATACGCAGTATTTT. It encodes CSARIGGMGTDTQYF.

This clonotype occurred a few times. The chain uses TRBV9 and TRBJ1-5; D is unclear. The germline V gene has CDR1 SGDLS and CDR2 YYNGEE. The CDR3 sequence is 12 residues long. Deletions cut 5 bases from V and 2 bases from J, with 5 bases between. The CDR3 loop is CASSIGNQPQHF. The CDR3 DNA follows: TGTGCCAGCAGTATCGGCAATCAGCCCCAGCATTTT.

The chain recombines TRBV7-8 with TRBJ2-1; D is uncertain. CDR3 length: 14 residues. Germline CDR1 is SGHVS and CDR2 is FQNEAQ. Trimming stripped 5 bases from V and 10 bases from J, with 18 bases between. This chain's CDR3 is CASSDQTSLWEQFF. The CDR3 DNA is TGTGCCAGCAGCGACCAGACAAGTTTATGGGAGCAGTTCTTC.

This clonotype was detected a few times. The chain joins TRBV5-1 to TRBJ2-3; 7 bases agree with TRBD2. Trimming removed 4 bases from V and 1 base from J; junction bases left unmatched: 3. This CDR3 contains 14 residues. Per the germline V gene, CDR1 is SGHRS and CDR2 is YFSETQ. This CDR3 is CASSTLAGTDTQYF. CDR3 DNA sequence: TGCGCCAGCAGCACTCTAGCGGGCACAGATACGCAGTATTTT.

This clonotype was counted a few times. The CDR3 nucleotides are TGTGCCATCGCAGGCCTCTCCTACGAGCAGTACTTC. Its protein product is CAIAGLSYEQYF. The genes are TRBV10-3 and TRBJ2-7; D is ambiguous. With 8 bases removed from V and 0 bases from J, the gap between germline ends came to 8 bases. The CDR3 consists of 12 residues. The germline V gene encodes CDR1 ENHRY and CDR2 SYGVKD.

The V call is TRBV20-1, the J call TRBJ2-1; no definite D call. CDR3 length: 13 amino acids. V was shortened by 4 bases and J by 9 bases, with 16 bases between the two germline ends. Germline V gene sequence: CDR1 DFQATT, CDR2 SNEGSKA (reference sequence). The CDR3 spells CSAIGTSSSEQFF. The CDR3, as DNA: TGCAGTGCTATCGGCACCTCTAGTTCTGAGCAGTTCTTC.

In this sample, this clonotype turned up a few times. The chain links TRBV6-5 to TRBJ1-1; D gene ambiguous. The CDR3 is 14 amino acids. Looked up from germline, CDR1 is MNHEY and CDR2 is SVGAGI. V lost 7 bases, J lost 0 bases, and 12 bases lay in between. The CDR3 is CASMLDGLNTEAFF. In DNA form, the CDR3 reads TGTGCCAGCATGTTGGACGGCTTGAACACTGAAGCTTTCTTT.

The chain has TRBV27 and TRBJ1-1; no firm D call. The length of the CDR3 is 15 residues. V was shortened by 0 bases and J by 5 bases, with 13 bases between the two germline ends. Germline V CDR1 and CDR2: MNHEY, SMNVEV (reference sequence). The CDR3 sequence: CASSLSGGRRTEAFF. In nucleotides, the CDR3 is TGTGCCAGCAGTTTATCGGGAGGGCGGAGGACTGAAGCTTTCTTT.